The 7 T cell receptor beta chains below all came from one sample that was sequenced in a study of T cell responses to AZD1222 COVID-19 vaccine. Clones were read by immunoSEQ multiplex PCR, and TCRdb kept only the in-frame ones, dropping some. The top ten hold 3% to 4% of the sample, which has about 150,000 clones, about 91% seen once. The sample consisted of peripheral blood, taken on day 0 of MenACWY control vaccination. These receptors all stem from an adult in good health.

The genes are TRBV29-1 and TRBJ2-2; 8 bases line up with TRBD1. Germline-derived CDR1 and CDR2 are SQVTM and ANQGSEA. The CDR3 runs to 14 residues. The junction had 7 bases not matched to a gene; V was cut back by 6 bases and J by 4 bases. The CDR3 DNA reads as TGCAGCGTCGACAGGGGTCACGGCACCGGGGAGCTGTTTTTT. This encodes CSVDRGHGTGELFF.

V gene TRBV2 combines with J gene TRBJ1-6; D uncertain. The CDR3 extends over 13 amino acids. CDR1 is SNHLY and CDR2 is FYNNEI in the germline V gene. The V and J ends lost 5 bases and 8 bases respectively, with 10 bases between them. CDR3 nucleotide sequence: TGTGCCAGCAGTCACGAACGGGATTCACCCCTCCACTTT. It codes for CASSHERDSPLHF. Full variable domain (missing parts from reference TRBV2 and TRBJ1-6): EPEVTQTPSHQVTQMGQEVILRCVPISNHLYFYWYRQILGQKVEFLVSFYNNEISEKSEIFDDQFSVERPDGSNFTLKIRSTKLEDSAMYFCASSHERDSPLHFGNGTRLTVT.

This clone has only a few counts. The chain carries TRBV12-3 or TRBV12-4 and TRBJ2-5, with D uncertain. The CDR3 length is 13 residues. The V end was cut by 7 bases, the J end by 0 bases, with 9 bases between. The CDR3 here is CASTSGYQETQYF. Written as DNA, the CDR3 is TGTGCCAGCACCTCGGGCTACCAAGAGACCCAGTACTTC.

The chain uses TRBV6-2 or TRBV6-3 and TRBJ1-2; D gene unclear. V was pared by 5 bases and J by 8 bases, with 12 bases between. Germline CDR1 MNHEY, CDR2 SVGEGT. There are 12 residues in the CDR3. CDR3 sequence (DNA): TGTGCCAGCAGTGCCGGGAAGAACGGCTACACCTTC. It yields the protein CASSAGKNGYTF.

Here the CDR3 DNA reads TGTGCCAGCAGAAAATCTGGCGGGGGTGGCTACACCTTC. Its protein is CASRKSGGGGYTF. The gene calls are TRBV27 and TRBJ1-2; a weak D match, TRBD1 (5 bases). The germline V gene encodes CDR1 MNHEY and CDR2 SMNVEV (reference sequence). The CDR3 sequence is 13 residues long. V dropped 6 bases and J dropped 7 bases, with 15 bases sitting between them.

This chain joins TRBV9 and TRBJ1-4; 8 nucleotides match TRBD1. V was clipped by 4 bases and J by 2 bases; unmatched bases: 10. CDR3 length: 17 residues. Germline loops: CDR1 SGDLS, CDR2 YYNGEE. The CDR3 here is CASSTGQGVDTNEKLFF. CDR3 in DNA: TGTGCCAGCAGCACCGGACAGGGTGTGGACACTAATGAAAAACTGTTTTTT. The full variable domain, with the rest looked up from reference TRBV9 and TRBJ1-4, is DSGVTQTPKHLITATGQRVTLRCSPRSGDLSVYWYQQSLDQGLQFLIQYYNGEERAKGNILERFSAQQFPDLHSELNLSSLELGDSALYFCASSTGQGVDTNEKLFFGSGTQLSVL.

The chain is built from TRBV28 and TRBJ2-2, with unresolved D. The CDR3 consists of 11 residues. Trimming took 6 bases from V and 3 from J, leaving 2 bases between them. CDR1 and CDR2 (germline): MDHEN, SYDVKM. CDR3: CASRHTGELFF. CDR3 DNA sequence: TGTGCCAGCAGACACACCGGGGAGCTGTTTTTT.